This T cell receptor beta chain comes out of a study of chemoradiotherapy in HPV16-positive cancers. Whole-study results and caveats: Only a couple of HPV16-positive patients supplied the functional HPV-specificity definition. Candidate HPV-specific clones and E7-related TCR motifs grew in tumor during treatment.

In the case of this clone: What it binds is not known.

The V end lost 3 bases, the J end lost 6 bases, and 17 bases lay between the germline ends. In germline, CDR1 is LGHNA, CDR2 YNFKEQ. This CDR3 contains 16 residues. Clones were sequenced by immunoSEQ multiplex PCR, and TCRdb holds only the in-frame ones, with some missing. The profile covers roughly 1,500 clones, with about 79% appearing a single time and roughly 6.3% taken by the ten largest. This TCR was recovered from a human donor with HPV-associated anogenital cancer. The material was tumor tissue, obtained from a patient who underwent chemoradiotherapy. The V call is TRBV4-2, the J call TRBJ2-2; a possible D gene is TRBD2 (5 bases). The CDR3 nucleotides read TGTGCCAGCAGCCACGGGTCGGGATCTTCGGCCGGGGAGCTGTTTTTT. Encoded protein: CASSHGSGSSAGELFF.